A selection of T cell receptor beta chains follows, all from one sample in a study of T cell repertoires in cytomegalovirus infection. MiXCR, run by TCRdb on the reads, gives a single entry per CDR3 protein. The profile shows approximately 170,000 distinct CDR3 sequences, approximately 15% of them singletons. Sequenced input: PBMCs. The receptors shown here come from a human donor in good health (CMV status not recorded). Some clones in this sample may be carry-over from other donors' samples. Each CDR3 is given with its conserved first and last residue. The D gene is left open where the match is weak. Rows may omit the clone size; those that give it use once, few, many or a size class.

V: TRBV29-1; D: TRBD1; size: many; J: TRBJ2-1; DNA: TGCAGCGCCGGACAGGGGGCTGCCCATGAGCAGTTCTTC; CDR3: CSAGQGAAHEQFF
V: TRBV5-5; D: NA; size: NA; J: TRBJ1-4; DNA: TGTGCCAGCAGTTTACGGGACGCAGCTAATGAAAAACTGTTTTTT; CDR3: CASSLRDAANEKLFF
V: TRBV29-1; D: NA; size: many; J: TRBJ2-6; DNA: TGCAGCGTTGAAGAGGATGGGGCCAACGTCCTGACTTTC; CDR3: CSVEEDGANVLTF
V: TRBV7-3; D: NA; size: NA; J: TRBJ2-5; DNA: TGTGCCAGCAGCTTAGCTTCCGGGACCCAAGAGACCCAGTACTTC; CDR3: CASSLASGTQETQYF
V: TRBV5-1; D: NA; size: NA; J: TRBJ2-1; DNA: TGCGCCAGCAGCTGGGGCCCGGGGAATGAGCAGTTCTTC; CDR3: CASSWGPGNEQFF
V: TRBV10-3; D: NA; size: few; J: TRBJ1-1; DNA: TGTGCCATCAGCGAGGAGACAGCGACTGAAGCTTTCTTT; CDR3: CAISEETATEAFF
V: TRBV4-3; D: NA; size: many; J: TRBJ1-6; DNA: TGCGCCAGCAGCCAAGATAAGGGCGGATCACCCCTCCACTTT; CDR3: CASSQDKGGSPLHF
V: TRBV6-2/TRBV6-3; D: NA; size: NA; J: TRBJ2-7; DNA: TGTGCCAGCAGTCACAGAGCCATCGAGCAGTACTTC; CDR3: CASSHRAIEQYF
V: TRBV29-1; D: NA; size: NA; J: TRBJ1-5; DNA: TGCAGCGTTGTGAGAGAATTGGGTCAGCCCCAGCATTTT; CDR3: CSVVRELGQPQHF
V: TRBV12-3/TRBV12-4; D: NA; size: many; J: TRBJ1-3; DNA: TGTGCCAGCAGCCCTAGGCGCCCGAGCTCTGGAAACACCATATATTTT; CDR3: CASSPRRPSSGNTIYF
V: TRBV7-6; D: TRBD1; size: many; J: TRBJ1-1; DNA: TGTGCCAGCAGTCATCCGGGACAGGGGCAGACTGAAGCTTTCTTT; CDR3: CASSHPGQGQTEAFF
V: TRBV28; D: TRBD1; size: NA; J: TRBJ1-2; DNA: TGTGCCACCCGCCGGGACAGGGGACTCTATGGCTACACCTTC; CDR3: CATRRDRGLYGYTF
V: TRBV2; D: NA; size: few; J: TRBJ1-1; DNA: TGTGCCAGCAGTGAAAACGGGGGAACTGAAGCTTTCTTT; CDR3: CASSENGGTEAFF
V: TRBV19; D: NA; size: NA; J: TRBJ1-3; DNA: TGTGCCAGTAGGAGACTGGAGAGAGGAAACACCATATATTTT; CDR3: CASRRLERGNTIYF
V: TRBV25-1; D: NA; size: NA; J: TRBJ1-2; DNA: TGTGCCAGCAGTGGGGGGCTGAATCGGGGCGGCTATGGCTACACCTTC; CDR3: CASSGGLNRGGYGYTF
V: TRBV7-3; D: TRBD2; size: NA; J: TRBJ2-5; DNA: TGTGCCAGCAGCATCCTAGCGGGGGGGCGGACCCAGTACTTC; CDR3: CASSILAGGRTQYF
V: TRBV2; D: TRBD1; size: many; J: TRBJ1-1; DNA: TGTGCCACCCACACCCGGGACAGCATGAACACTGAAGCTTTCTTT; CDR3: CATHTRDSMNTEAFF
V: TRBV7-9; D: NA; size: many; J: TRBJ2-7; DNA: TGTGCCAGCAGCCGACCGGGACCCCAAGAGCAGTACTTC; CDR3: CASSRPGPQEQYF
V: TRBV6-2/TRBV6-3; D: NA; size: NA; J: TRBJ1-3; DNA: TGTGCCAGCGGTTACACGACCGATCCTGGAAACACCATATATTTT; CDR3: CASGYTTDPGNTIYF
V: TRBV7-2; D: NA; size: many; J: TRBJ1-5; DNA: TGTGCCAGCAGCTTATCCCTGCGCCAGCCCCAGCATTTT; CDR3: CASSLSLRQPQHF
V: TRBV7-2; D: TRBD2; size: few; J: TRBJ2-3; DNA: TGTGCCAGCAGCTTAGAACTAGCGGGGGGGTGGGGAGATACGCAGTATTTT; CDR3: CASSLELAGGWGDTQYF
V: TRBV30; D: NA; size: NA; J: TRBJ1-2; DNA: TGTGCCTGGAGTGAATTCGGGGCTCGGAGTGGCTACACCTTC; CDR3: CAWSEFGARSGYTF
V: TRBV29-1; D: NA; size: NA; J: TRBJ1-1; DNA: TGCAGCGGCAACAGGCGGCCCACTGAAGCTTTCTTT; CDR3: CSGNRRPTEAFF
V: TRBV11-2; D: TRBD1; size: NA; J: TRBJ2-7; DNA: TGTGCCAGTAATCCGGGACAGATCGTAAACGAGCAGTACTTC; CDR3: CASNPGQIVNEQYF
V: TRBV18; D: NA; size: few; J: TRBJ2-7; DNA: TGTGCCAGCTCACCCCTCAGCGACCCCTACGAGCAGTACTTC; CDR3: CASSPLSDPYEQYF
V: TRBV11-3; D: NA; size: many; J: TRBJ2-3; DNA: TGTGCCAGCAGCTTGAGGGGGACAGATACGCAGTATTTT; CDR3: CASSLRGTDTQYF